This passage covers 7 T cell receptor beta chains from one sample sequenced in a study of T-cell memory formation after mild COVID-19. TCRdb fed the 5' RACE reads into MiXCR, producing one record per CDR3 protein. The table includes more than 110,000 distinct CDR3 sequences, 13% to 15% detected once. Sample: PBMCs or a T cell subset sorted from them (not recorded which). The source is an adult woman who had mild COVID-19 (a few samples of this study predate the infection). Cell type and time point are not known.

This clonotype turned up a few times. The chain is built from TRBV5-1 and TRBJ2-5; D not certain. The V end was cut by 0 bases, the J end by 2 bases, with 8 bases between. Germline CDR1 SGHRS, CDR2 YFSETQ. There are 14 residues in the CDR3. The CDR3 reads CASSLDSQQETQYF. CDR3 nucleotide sequence: TGCGCCAGCAGCTTGGACAGTCAACAAGAGACCCAGTACTTC. The variable domain in full, with the rest retrieved from reference TRBV5-1 and TRBJ2-5, is KAGVTQTPRYLIKTRGQQVTLSCSPISGHRSVSWYQQTPGQGLQFLFEYFSETQRNKGNFPGRFSGRQFSNSRSEMNVSTLELGDSALYLCASSLDSQQETQYFGPGTRLLVL.

This clonotype was counted only a few times. The chain combines TRBV7-3 with TRBJ2-4; 8 bases line up with TRBD2. V was pared by 2 bases and J by 7 bases, with 10 bases of the junction left unmatched. The germline V gene has CDR1 SGHTA and CDR2 FQGTGA. CDR3 size: 16 residues. The CDR3 DNA sequence: TGTGCCAGCAGCTTAGGATACGGGGGGGCCAGGAACATTCAGTACTTC. This encodes CASSLGYGGARNIQYF.

This clonotype was observed a single time. V and J are TRBV11-2 and TRBJ2-3, with a weak D call TRBD2 (6 bases). V lost 5 bases and J 2 bases, leaving 14 bases between the germline ends. The CDR3 totals 15 residues. The germline CDR1 and CDR2 sequences are SGHAT and FQNNGV. CDR3 bases: TGTGCCAGCAGCGAAGACGGGGGAACCACAGATACGCAGTATTTT. Encoded protein: CASSEDGGTTDTQYF.

This clonotype was seen a few times. The rearrangement joins TRBV4-3 to TRBJ2-7; D call uncertain. Per the germline V gene, CDR1 is LGHNA and CDR2 is YSLEER. The CDR3 totals 13 residues. V lost 4 bases, J lost 5 bases, and 12 bases lay in between. The CDR3 protein is CASSPLSGDEQYF. The CDR3 coding sequence is TGCGCCAGCAGCCCCCTGAGTGGAGACGAGCAGTACTTC.

The chain couples TRBV24-1 to TRBJ1-2, with a possible D match to TRBD1 (5 bases). The CDR3 is made up of 13 amino acids. The germline CDR1 and CDR2 sequences are KGHDR and SFDVKD. Deletions cut 1 base from V and 6 bases from J, with 8 bases between. The CDR3 DNA sequence: TGTGCCACCAGTGATTTAAAACAGGATGGCTACACCTTC. Amino acids: CATSDLKQDGYTF.

In this sample, this clonotype turned up a few times. The chain recombines TRBV4-2 with TRBJ2-7; D tentatively reads TRBD1 or TRBD2 (5 bases each). CDR3 length: 15 amino acids. V was cut by 4 bases and J by 2 bases, with 15 bases left in between. CDR1 is LGHNA, CDR2 YNFKEQ, per germline. CDR3 region: CASSPEGPSAYEQYF. CDR3 bases: TGTGCCAGCAGCCCAGAGGGACCTTCGGCCTACGAGCAGTACTTC.

This clonotype was observed a few times. This rearrangement joins TRBV15 to TRBJ2-1; TRBD2 matches 8 bases. The CDR3 sequence is 15 residues long. Germline V gene sequence: CDR1 LNHNV, CDR2 YYDKDF (reference sequence). V shed 1 base, J shed 7 bases, and the junction held 6 bases outside the gene matches. CDR3 residues: CATSRGVGGANEQFF. CDR3 coding DNA: TGTGCCACCAGCAGAGGAGTCGGGGGGGCGAATGAGCAGTTCTTC. Together with reference TRBV15 and TRBJ2-1, the CDR3 gives the full variable domain: DAMVIQNPRYQVTQFGKPVTLSCSQTLNHNVMYWYQQKSSQAPKLLFHYYDKDFNNEADTPDNFQSRRPNTSFCFLDIRSPGLGDTAMYLCATSRGVGGANEQFFGPGTRLTVL.